The 29 T cell receptor beta chains presented below share a single source sample, sequenced in a study of blood T cells in healthy people across ages. A second PCR, run for about 7 to 12 cycles, used a sample-barcoded 5' primer plus a J-beta primer mix. TCRdb used MiXCR to reprocess the 5' RACE reads, holding one entry per CDR3 protein. Of about 1 million distinct CDR3 sequences detected, less than 50% appear once; the ten largest clones hold 15% to 20%. Sequencing was performed on blood. These receptors all come from a woman in her fifties or sixties in good health.

The gene calls are TRBV3-1 and TRBJ2-7, with a tentative D call TRBD2 (6 bases). The CDR3 extends over 11 amino acids. In germline, CDR1 is LGHDT, CDR2 YNNKEL (reference sequence). Trimming shortened V by 3 bases and J by 6 bases, and 6 bases separated the two germline ends. The CDR3 sequence: CASSHSGEQYF. CDR3 coding DNA: TGTGCCAGCAGCCATAGCGGCGAGCAGTACTTC.

As DNA, the CDR3 is TGTGCCAGCAGCACCACACCTTGGACTAGCGCCTTGTTGTATGAGCAGTTCTTC. It specifies CASSTTPWTSALLYEQFF. V gene TRBV7-2 combines with J gene TRBJ2-1; TRBD2 matches 9 bases. The CDR3 loop spans 18 amino acids. V dropped 5 bases and J dropped 8; count of bases not matched to a gene: 19. The germline V gene has CDR1 SGHTA and CDR2 FQGNSA.

The chain couples TRBV11-2 to TRBJ2-2, with D unresolved. CDR1 is SGHAT, CDR2 FQNNGV, per germline. This CDR3 spans 14 amino acids. The V end lost 5 bases, the J end lost 4 bases, and 11 bases lay between the germline ends. Written as DNA, the CDR3 is TGTGCCAGCAGCCCTAGGTCGAGCACCGGGGAGCTGTTTTTT. It codes for CASSPRSSTGELFF.

The J gene is TRBJ2-3, the V gene TRBV5-8, with D tentatively TRBD2 (6 bases). Between the trimmed V and J ends, which lost 4 bases and 8 bases, there was a span of 20 bases. There are 15 residues in the CDR3. Germline CDR1 and CDR2: SGHTS and YDEGEE. This CDR3 is CASSLGDLLRGTQYF. CDR3 nucleotides: TGTGCCAGCAGCCTCGGGGATTTACTGCGGGGTACGCAGTATTTT.

This clonotype was counted between two and nine times. The chain joins TRBV2 to TRBJ2-4; D is ambiguous. Germline-derived CDR1 and CDR2 are SNHLY and FYNNEI. CDR3 size: 13 residues. The V end lost 8 bases, the J end lost 8 bases, and 16 bases lay between the germline ends. The CDR3 region has the DNA TGTGCCAGCCAGTTGGTCGGTTGGGACATTCAGTACTTC. It specifies CASQLVGWDIQYF.

The table lists this clonotype with a few counts. This chain connects TRBV4-1 to TRBJ2-7; 12 positions match TRBD2. The CDR3 has 16 amino acids. The germline V gene encodes CDR1 MGHRA and CDR2 YSYEKL. J gave up 0 bases and V 2 bases, and 2 bases lay outside the gene matches. The CDR3 DNA reads as TGCGCCAGCAGCCAACCGACTAGCGGGAGCTCCTACGAGCAGTACTTC. This sequence encodes CASSQPTSGSSYEQYF.

This clonotype was counted between two and nine times. V is TRBV7-2 and J is TRBJ2-7; 8 nucleotides align to TRBD1. CDR3 size: 15 residues. CDR1 is SGHTA, CDR2 FQGNSA, per germline. V lost 5 bases and J lost 0; bases outside the gene matches: 6. In nucleotides, the CDR3 is TGTGCCAGCAGCCTCCACAGGGGGGTCTCCTACGAGCAGTACTTC. This translates into CASSLHRGVSYEQYF.

This clonotype was detected many times. CDR3 amino acids: CSVDRAGGYEQYF. In DNA form, the CDR3 reads TGCAGCGTTGACCGCGCGGGAGGTTACGAGCAGTACTTC. The chain links TRBV29-1 to TRBJ2-7; 8 bases fit TRBD2. The CDR3 covers 13 residues. Looked up from germline, CDR1 is SQVTM and CDR2 is ANQGSEA. With V trimmed by 3 bases and J by 4 bases, 5 bases remained unmatched.

This clonotype was seen once. The chain employs TRBV12-3 or TRBV12-4 and TRBJ2-1, with no clear D. This CDR3 is 12 amino acids long. V was trimmed by 6 bases and J by 9 bases, leaving 12 bases between them. CDR3 nucleotide sequence: TGTGCCAGCAGCTTTAGCCTGGGTGAGCAGTTCTTC. It yields the protein CASSFSLGEQFF.

J is TRBJ1-1 and V is TRBV5-6; tentatively, D is TRBD1 (6 bases). The CDR3 consists of 13 residues. Germline CDR1 SGHDT, CDR2 YYEEEE. Trimming took 4 bases from V and 8 from J, leaving 15 bases between them. Here the CDR3 reads CASSPTGGVEAFF. The CDR3, as DNA: TGTGCCAGCAGCCCCACGGGGGGCGTAGAAGCTTTCTTT.

In its sample, this clonotype was seen a few times. The rearrangement links TRBV2 to TRBJ2-6; 10 bases match TRBD1. Germline V lookup: CDR1 SNHLY, CDR2 FYNNEI. V lost 6 bases, J lost 0 bases, and 5 bases stayed unmatched. The CDR3 totals 17 residues. CDR3 amino acids: CASSRQGAVSGANVLTF. CDR3 DNA sequence: TGTGCCAGCAGCCGACAGGGGGCAGTCTCTGGGGCCAACGTCCTGACTTTC. The full variable domain, with the rest looked up from reference TRBV2 and TRBJ2-6, is EPEVTQTPSHQVTQMGQEVILRCVPISNHLYFYWYRQILGQKVEFLVSFYNNEISEKSEIFDDQFSVERPDGSNFTLKIRSTKLEDSAMYFCASSRQGAVSGANVLTFGAGSRLTVL.

In its sample, this clonotype was seen a few times. This rearrangement joins TRBV7-9 to TRBJ2-1; 7 nucleotides agree with TRBD1. V was clipped by 1 base and J by 8 bases; unmatched bases: 2. The germline V gene has CDR1 SEHNR and CDR2 FQNEAQ (reference sequence). This CDR3 comprises 13 residues. The CDR3 here is CASSLGTGDEQFF. CDR3 in DNA: TGTGCCAGCAGCTTAGGGACAGGCGATGAGCAGTTCTTC.

This rearrangement joins TRBV20-1 to TRBJ2-7, with 8 bases aligning to TRBD2. With 5 bases clipped from V and 1 base from J, the junction kept 4 bases outside the gene matches. Germline CDR1 DFQATT, CDR2 SNEGSKA (reference sequence). This CDR3 comprises 13 residues. CDR3 sequence reads: CSAWTSRSYEQYF. The CDR3 nucleotides are TGCAGTGCTTGGACTAGCAGGTCCTACGAGCAGTACTTC.

The V gene is TRBV28, the J gene TRBJ2-1, with a possible D match to TRBD2 (5 bases). The CDR3 loop spans 15 amino acids. CDR1 is MDHEN and CDR2 is SYDVKM in the germline V gene. Trimming shortened V by 8 bases and J by 0 bases, and 14 bases separated the two germline ends. This CDR3 is CASLRAGGSYNEQFF. The CDR3 nucleotides read TGTGCCAGCCTTCGGGCAGGAGGCTCCTACAATGAGCAGTTCTTC. Full variable domain (outside the CDR3, taken from reference TRBV28 and TRBJ2-1): DVKVTQSSRYLVKRTGEKVFLECVQDMDHENMFWYRQDPGLGLRLIYFSYDVKMKEKGDIPEGYSVSREKKERFSLILESASTNQTSMYLCASLRAGGSYNEQFFGPGTRLTVL.

The chain uses TRBV29-1 and TRBJ1-4; a weak D match, TRBD1 (5 bases). CDR1 SQVTM and CDR2 ANQGSEA come from the germline V gene. The CDR3 sequence is 15 residues long. Trimming took off 1 base at V and 8 bases at J, with 17 bases between the two ends. CDR3 sequence (DNA): TGCAGCGTTGAAGGGAGAGAGCAGGGCAGCGAAAAACTGTTTTTT. It codes for CSVEGREQGSEKLFF.

The V and J genes are TRBV11-3 and TRBJ2-1, with D hard to call. Trimming left V 0 bases short and J 5 bases short, with 11 bases between. This CDR3 has 15 amino acids. Looked up from germline, CDR1 is SGHNT and CDR2 is YENEEA. The CDR3 DNA sequence: TGTGCCAGCAGCTTAGATCAAGTCTTCAACAATGAGCAGTTCTTC. This encodes CASSLDQVFNNEQFF.

The genes are TRBV5-5 and TRBJ2-7, with D perhaps matching TRBD2 (7 bases). The CDR3 contains 15 residues. Deletions cut 2 bases from V and 7 bases from J, with 19 bases between. From germline, CDR1 is SGHKS and CDR2 YYEKEE (reference sequence). The DNA for the CDR3 is TGTGCCAGCAGCTTACTAGCTACAGGGAGGGGGGAGCAGTACTTC. This sequence encodes CASSLLATGRGEQYF.

There are many counts of this clonotype. J is TRBJ2-3 and V is TRBV5-6; D possibly corresponds to TRBD1 (5 bases). CDR3 length equals 13 residues. V was pared by 2 bases and J by 3 bases, with 7 bases between. Germline-derived CDR1 and CDR2 are SGHDT and YYEEEE. CDR3 loop: CASSFQGTDTQYF. In nucleotides, the CDR3 is TGTGCCAGCAGCTTTCAGGGAACAGATACGCAGTATTTT.

This clonotype was recorded once. The chain carries TRBV10-3 and TRBJ2-1, with 8 nucleotides matching TRBD2. The V gene end was trimmed by 0 bases and the J gene end by 10 bases; junction bases not matched to a gene: 11. There are 16 residues in the CDR3. Germline V gives CDR1 ENHRY, CDR2 SYGVKD. The CDR3 DNA is TGTGCCATCAGTGAGTCCTGTTCGGGAGGGCCGGAAGAGCAGTTCTTC. Amino acid sequence: CAISESCSGGPEEQFF.

This clonotype was recorded a few times. CDR3 coding DNA: TGTGCCAGCACCTTCGGACAGGGGAACTCTGGGGCCAACGTCCTGACTTTC. Protein: CASTFGQGNSGANVLTF. The V gene is TRBV9, the J gene TRBJ2-6; 9 nucleotides agree with TRBD1. J was trimmed by 0 bases and V by 6 bases; bases with no gene match: 7. The CDR3 runs 17 residues. Germline V gene data show CDR1 as SGDLS and CDR2 as YYNGEE.

Notes on this clonotype: Being one base from a much bigger clone, this may be a read error. The rearrangement links TRBV12-3 or TRBV12-4 to TRBJ1-4; D gene ambiguous. Trimming took 4 bases from V and 7 from J, leaving 16 bases between them. The CDR3 sequence is 15 residues long. The DNA for the CDR3 is TGTGCCAGCAGTTCAAGCTCGTCTTGGGGTGAAAAACTGTTTTTT. Translation: CASSSSSSWGEKLFF.

In its sample, this clonotype was seen a few times. V gene TRBV19 combines with J gene TRBJ2-7; 7 bases agree with TRBD1. The CDR3 sequence is 14 residues long. The V and J ends lost 6 bases and 2 bases, in that order; junction bases with no gene match: 7. Germline V gene lookup returns CDR1 LNHDA and CDR2 SQIVND (reference sequence). CDR3 coding DNA: TGTGCCAGTAGGAGAGACAGGGCAACCTACGAGCAGTACTTC. Protein sequence: CASRRDRATYEQYF.

CDR3 DNA: TGCGCCAGCAGAACTCCTGCCGGGACTAGCGGCAACCAAGAGACCCAGTACTTC. It is translated as CASRTPAGTSGNQETQYF. The chain recombines TRBV5-1 with TRBJ2-5, with 11 nucleotides matching TRBD2. The CDR3 loop spans 18 amino acids. Germline CDR1 SGHRS, CDR2 YFSETQ. Trimming cost V 5 bases and J 0 bases; bases outside gene matches: 12.

The rearrangement uses TRBV6-1 and TRBJ1-1; no firm D call. Germline V CDR1 and CDR2: MNHNS, SASEGT. Trimming pared 6 bases from V and 0 bases from J, leaving 14 bases between. This CDR3 has 15 amino acids. CDR3 DNA: TGTGCCAGCAGCGCCCGACCGGGGATGAACACTGAAGCTTTCTTT. This sequence encodes CASSARPGMNTEAFF.

The V gene is TRBV6-2 or TRBV6-3, the J gene TRBJ2-7, with D perhaps matching TRBD1 (5 bases). Germline-derived CDR1 and CDR2 are MNHEY and SVGEGT. This CDR3 has 15 residues. The V gene lost 6 bases and the J gene lost 0 bases, with 15 bases spanning the gap. CDR3 sequence: CASRPPRQSSYEQYF. The DNA of the CDR3 is TGTGCCAGCAGGCCACCTAGACAGAGCTCCTACGAGCAGTACTTC.

This chain joins TRBV24-1 and TRBJ1-5; 7 bases match TRBD1. The CDR3 loop spans 14 amino acids. The V gene's germline CDR1 is KGHDR and CDR2 SFDVKD. The junction had 5 bases not matched to a gene; V was cut back by 6 bases and J by 4 bases. The chain's CDR3 is CATSSGQPNQPQHF. The CDR3, as DNA: TGTGCCACCAGTTCGGGACAGCCTAATCAGCCCCAGCATTTT.

This chain links TRBV5-5 with TRBJ2-1; D gene ambiguous. The J call may be in error: the DNA end matches TRBJ2-7 better. The CDR3 runs to 13 residues. Germline values: CDR1 SGHKS, CDR2 YYEKEE (reference sequence). The CDR3 DNA is TGTGCCAGCAGCTCCATACCGGACTACGAGCAGTACTTC. It encodes CASSSIPDYEQYF.

This rearrangement joins TRBV5-6 to TRBJ2-1; maybe TRBD2 (6 bases). Germline lookup yields CDR1 SGHDT and CDR2 YYEEEE. V lost 5 bases and J 8 bases, leaving 20 bases between the germline ends. The CDR3 sequence is 15 residues long. CDR3 protein: CASSWRPGVGDEQFF. DNA of the CDR3: TGTGCCAGCAGTTGGCGCCCGGGAGTAGGAGATGAGCAGTTCTTC.

CDR3 amino acids: CASSLALHPAGNIQYF. The DNA of the CDR3 is TGTGCCAGCAGTTTAGCGCTACACCCGGCCGGAAACATTCAGTACTTC. The chain recombines TRBV12-3 or TRBV12-4 with TRBJ2-4; D is unresolved. CDR3 length: 16 amino acids. V shed 0 bases and J shed 6 bases, with 15 bases lying between them.